This TCR beta chain was found in a study of a mutant IDH1 vaccine in newly diagnosed glioma (dated by TCRdb to about 2021). Concerning the study at large: Eight vaccinations were administered to patients in weeks 1, 3, 5, 7, 11, 15, 19 and 23, corresponding to visits V03 through V10. Vaccination was initiated 4-6 weeks after radiotherapy alone, or concurrently with temozolomide cycles in the chemotherapy-containing groups. Prior to enrollment, standard therapy consisting of radiotherapy alone, temozolomide alone, or radiochemotherapy with temozolomide had been administered to patients, with the combination being received by most patients. Of the approximately 35 treated patients, approximately 60% were male and roughly 38% were female, and a mean age of approximately 40 years was recorded. Six visits were used for peripheral blood collection: V03 (baseline), V05, V07, V10, V12 and V13. Longitudinal TCRB deep sequencing was done for 25 to 30 treated patients, wherever samples were available for exploratory analyses.

A word on this clone: The specificity of this receptor is unknown. One junction end disagrees with the germline gene, perhaps due to a read error.

This specimen's time point label, per the study, means: week 23, last vaccination. A 20-mer mutant IDH1 peptide at 300 micrograms in Montanide made up each vaccine dose, which was injected subcutaneously together with topical imiquimod. Newly diagnosed WHO grade 3 or 4 IDH1-mutant astrocytomas showing loss of nuclear ATRX were present in the donors. The samples were drawn from NOA16, a multicentre, single-arm, open-label phase I trial in Germany that tested a mutant IDH1 peptide vaccine in humans for the first time. Genomic DNA for TCRB sequencing was extracted from EDTA blood using the DNeasy Blood and Tissue Kit. Libraries were built with the immunoSEQ multiplex PCR assay. Following the manufacturer's protocol, the hsTCRB Kit was used to amplify rearranged TCR beta chain sequences. Sequencing of TCRB libraries was carried out on an Illumina MiSeq. On the authors' methods: The proprietary platform of the kit vendor was used for demultiplexing, trimming and gene mapping. Entries here come from immuneACCESS through TCRdb and include only in-frame sequences with V and J called. Some clones fail to appear in such tables; in the studies checked, an unresolved V gene covers under half of the shortfall, and the cause of the remainder is unknown. That table is the source of V, J and clone size, and D and trimming were worked out from the DNA. The table for this sample lists approximately 41,000 clones; 78% of them were counted only once. The ten largest clones take up approximately 6.5% of the sample.

The full study reports these points: Selection of PBMC samples for TCRB deep sequencing was based on availability. Across multiple MHC alleles, vaccine-induced immune responses were seen in more than 80% of patients. It was noted by the authors that analyses of patient blood samples could not be reproduced owing to sample limitations. Pseudoprogression seemed to be unrelated to changes in the top peripheral T cell clonotypes found by TCRB sequencing.

The CDR3 numbers 13 residues from cysteine through phenylalanine. Solely the CDR3 DNA is kept, with 39 bases framed from the first base. From the germline V gene (reference sequence), CDR1 is SSHAT and CDR2 is FNYEAQ. The chain uses TRBV7-7 and TRBJ1-1; TRBD1 could be the D gene, as 5 bases match. The receptor's source is a woman aged 40 to 50 with glioma. Some clones in this sample may be carry-over from other donors' samples. The material was PBMCs, obtained from a glioma patient whose treatment included an IDH1 peptide vaccine. The CDR3 protein is CASSLTENTEAFF. The DNA sequence is given as TGTGCTAGCAGCCTGACAGAGAACACTGAAGCTTTCTTT.